This TCR beta chain was identified during a study of breast tumors, draining lymph nodes, adjacent tissues. Overall study results and limits: Tumor repertoires ranked between lymph nodes and nontumor tissue in diversity, with V and J gene preferences. Tumor and nontumor repertoires were significantly more similar in luminal-like than in basal-like breast cancer. Data only fit, rather than demonstrated, lymph node origin of most tumor T cells. Most tumor T cells seemingly derive from lymph node, then expand in tumor.

This clonotype has a handful of counts. The antigen is unknown. TCRdb re-called the multiplex PCR reads with MiXCR, one entry per CDR3 protein. The data hold about 53,000 distinct CDR3 sequences, with roughly 41% observed a single time. The CDR3 consists of 17 residues. Germline lookup yields CDR1 LGHNA and CDR2 YSLEER. The trim removed 0 bases at V and 4 bases at J, leaving 8 bases unmatched. This sequence joins TRBV4-3 and TRBJ2-2, with 7 nucleotides matching TRBD2. Sequenced input: breast tumor tissue. This TCR came from a female donor with breast cancer. Some clones in this sample may be carry-over from other donors' samples. CDR3 region: CASSQDLAGAITGELFF. CDR3 DNA: TGCGCCAGCAGCCAAGATCTGGCGGGAGCTATCACCGGGGAGCTGTTTTTT.